These 11 T cell receptor beta chains came from one sample sequenced in a study of tumor-infiltrating T cells and Merkel cell polyomavirus. Study summary: The T cells studied were KLL-specific CD8+ cells against Merkel polyomavirus.

Measured with immunoSEQ multiplex PCR; TCRdb has only the in-frame clones, and not every one. The sample holds 2,000 to 2,500 clones, roughly 98% seen once. Robust Merkel cell polyomavirus Large T antigen positivity by immunohistochemistry was seen in all patients' tumors. Material for sequencing was lymph node tissue. These receptors originate from a man between 65 and 80 years old with Merkel cell carcinoma.

V and J are TRBV7-2 and TRBJ2-7, with D unclear. Per germline, CDR1 SGHTA and CDR2 FQGNSA. V was pared by 5 bases and J by 4 bases, with 12 bases between. The CDR3 loop spans 13 amino acids. The CDR3 spells CASSPPSGYEQYF. The CDR3 coding sequence is TGTGCCAGCAGCCCCCCCTCCGGTTACGAGCAGTACTTC.

The chain has TRBV9 and TRBJ2-3; no clear D gene. The CDR3 sequence is 13 residues long. Germline values: CDR1 SGDLS, CDR2 YYNGEE. The V end was cut by 2 bases, the J end by 4 bases, with 8 bases between. In DNA, the CDR3 is TGTGCCAGCAGCGTCCAGGTTTCAGATACGCAGTATTTT. This codes for CASSVQVSDTQYF.

This chain uses TRBV18 with TRBJ2-1; 8 bases are shared with TRBD2. This CDR3 has 14 amino acids. The germline CDR1 and CDR2 sequences are KGHSH and LQKENI. The V segment lost 5 bases and the J segment 7 bases; nucleotides outside the gene matches: 7. The CDR3 sequence is CASSLGLGGNEQFF. DNA of the CDR3: TGTGCCAGCTCATTGGGACTAGGAGGGAATGAGCAGTTCTTC.

This clone was recorded only once. This chain uses TRBV14 with TRBJ2-3; D is unclear. Germline V gene lookup returns CDR1 SGHDN and CDR2 FVKESK. Trimming cost V 0 bases and J 5 bases, with 6 bases left between them. The CDR3 consists of 13 residues. The CDR3 region is CASSQDLRDTQYF. The CDR3 nucleotides read TGTGCCAGCAGCCAAGATCTCCGAGATACGCAGTATTTT.

V usage is TRBV9 and J usage is TRBJ2-5; TRBD2 aligns across 10 bases. The length of the CDR3 is 15 residues. J was trimmed by 3 bases and V by 0 bases; bases with no gene match: 2. Germline CDR1 is SGDLS and CDR2 is YYNGEE. In nucleotides, the CDR3 is TGTGCCAGCAGCGTAGCCGGGACTAGCGAAGAGACCCAGTACTTC. It codes for CASSVAGTSEETQYF.

The rearrangement uses TRBV7-7 and TRBJ2-1; 10 bases agree with TRBD2. After removal of 6 bases from V and 8 bases from J, the junction contained 10 bases not matched to a gene. The CDR3 runs 15 residues. From germline, CDR1 is SSHAT and CDR2 FNYEAQ (reference sequence). The CDR3 is CASSRAGTSEDEQFF. CDR3 nucleotides: TGTGCCAGCAGTCGAGCCGGGACTAGCGAAGATGAGCAGTTCTTC. Full variable domain (remainder filled in from reference TRBV7-7 and TRBJ2-1): GAGVSQSPRYKVTKRGQDVTLRCDPISSHATLYWYQQALGQGPEFLTYFNYEAQPDKSGLPSDRFSAERPEGSISTLTIQRTEQRDSAMYRCASSRAGTSEDEQFFGPGTRLTVL.

This rearrangement joins TRBV29-1 to TRBJ1-1; D is uncertain. Germline V gives CDR1 SQVTM, CDR2 ANQGSEA. Trimming took 7 bases from V and 5 from J, leaving 11 bases between them. The CDR3 runs 11 residues. The CDR3 region is CSAGGKTEAFF. In DNA, the CDR3 is TGCAGCGCCGGCGGGAAAACTGAAGCTTTCTTT.

This clone occurred a few times. Different DNA sequences within this sample yield the same CDR3. The rearrangement joins TRBV29-1 to TRBJ1-3; D unresolved. Per germline, CDR1 SQVTM and CDR2 ANQGSEA. V lost 5 bases, J lost 8 bases, and 13 bases lay in between. The CDR3 has 12 residues. The DNA for the CDR3 is TGCAGCGTTCGCGGGGAAGGAGACACCATATATTTT. The encoded protein is CSVRGEGDTIYF. Full variable domain (outside the CDR3, taken from reference TRBV29-1 and TRBJ1-3): SAVISQKPSRDICQRGTSLTIQCQVDSQVTMMFWYRQQPGQSLTLIATANQGSEATYESGFVIDKFPISRPNLTFSTLTVSNMSPEDSSIYLCSVRGEGDTIYFGEGSWLTVV.

The genes are TRBV5-5 and TRBJ2-3; TRBD2 matches 8 bases. This CDR3 is 18 amino acids long. Germline trimming cut 3 bases from V and 8 bases from J; bases unmatched to any gene: 20. Germline CDR1 reads SGHKS; CDR2 reads YYEKEE (reference sequence). The CDR3 DNA follows: TGTGCCAGCAGCTCCCCGGCTTTAGCGGGGCCCCCGGGCGGTACGCAGTATTTT. It yields the protein CASSSPALAGPPGGTQYF.

This clone was observed a single time. This chain links TRBV12-5 with TRBJ2-1, with a tentative D call TRBD2 (6 bases). The CDR3 contains 16 residues. Germline-derived CDR1 and CDR2 are LGHNT and FRNRAP. The germline V and J ends were trimmed by 3 bases and 0 bases, with 12 bases remaining between them. The chain's CDR3 is CASGFTGVPSYNEQFF. As DNA, the CDR3 is TGTGCTAGTGGTTTTACGGGGGTACCCTCCTACAATGAGCAGTTCTTC.

The chain links TRBV9 to TRBJ2-1, with a possible D match to TRBD1 (6 bases). Trimming shortened V by 2 bases and J by 8 bases, and 11 bases separated the two germline ends. The CDR3 is made up of 13 amino acids. CDR1 is SGDLS, CDR2 YYNGEE, per germline. The CDR3 DNA reads as TGTGCCAGCAGCGTTACAGGGAACGATGAGCAGTTCTTC. As protein: CASSVTGNDEQFF.